This T cell receptor beta chain was obtained from a study of blood T cell repertoires in COVID-19. With 6 bases removed from V and 5 bases from J, the gap between germline ends came to 13 bases. The CDR3 is made up of 13 amino acids. In germline, CDR1 is LNHDA, CDR2 SQIVND (reference sequence). The method was immunoSEQ multiplex PCR; TCRdb's version includes in-frame clones alone and lacks a portion of them. The sample lists 30,000 to 50,000 clones, about 91% occurring once. The chain uses TRBV19 and TRBJ1-2; D is unresolved. The sample consisted of peripheral blood. This sequence was found in a woman in her thirties in a cohort sampled during active COVID-19. The DNA of the CDR3 is TGTGCCAGTAGCCTAATACGGGGATATGGCTACACCTTC. Translated: CASSLIRGYGYTF.